This T cell receptor (beta chain) came from a study of cytomegalovirus exposure and HLA in healthy donors. Study background: The 120 validation repertoires, a later analysis reported, used the same platform as the roughly 730 repertoires from the first cohort. Study-wide results and caveats: TCR clusters originating in the first cohort tended to co-occur in the roughly 110 validation repertoires, according to a later analysis. Cytomegalovirus association was assigned to approximately 160 TCR beta chains.

Clones were read by immunoSEQ multiplex PCR, and TCRdb kept only the in-frame ones, dropping some. Of over 150,000 clones listed, 95% to 96% were seen once; the top ten hold 0.8% to 0.95%. The length of the CDR3 is 11 residues. With V trimmed by 8 bases and J by 4 bases, 1 base remained unmatched. CDR1 and CDR2 (germline): ENHRY, SYGVKD. On this clone: What it recognizes is unknown.

Among the approximately 130 subjects of the validation cohort, separate from the roughly 650-subject first cohort, were the donors. The chain employs TRBV10-3 and TRBJ1-1; 7 bases agree with TRBD1. What was sequenced was PBMCs. This receptor was identified in a woman between 18 and 29 years old in good health and CMV-seronegative. CDR3 in DNA: TGTGCCATCGGACAGGCCACTGAAGCTTTCTTT. Translating gives CAIGQATEAFF.